The 24 T cell receptor beta chains below come from one sample, sequenced in a study of blood T cell repertoires in COVID-19. Generated by immunoSEQ multiplex PCR, the TCRdb table keeps only in-frame clones and is missing some. The sample has some 160,000 clones; around four fifths are singletons. Source material: peripheral blood. The source is a man between 65 and 85 years old with active or convalescent COVID-19.

V and J are TRBV30 and TRBJ1-5, with unresolved D. The V end was cut by 3 bases, the J end by 9 bases, with 12 bases between. The CDR3 runs to 12 residues. The germline CDR1 and CDR2 sequences are GTSNPN and SVGIG (reference sequence). The CDR3 DNA reads as TGTGCCTGGAGCGTGAGGTCTTGGCCCCAGCATTTT. This translates into CAWSVRSWPQHF.

J is TRBJ2-2 and V is TRBV11-3; 7 nucleotides align to TRBD1. Trimming at V came to 3 bases and at J to 6 bases, leaving 1 base not matched to a gene. This CDR3 has 13 amino acids. Per the germline V gene, CDR1 is SGHNT and CDR2 is YENEEA. The CDR3 DNA reads TGTGCCAGCAGCTTCACAGGGGCCGGGGAGCTGTTTTTT. Translation gives CASSFTGAGELFF.

The rearrangement uses TRBV7-9 and TRBJ1-1; D is unresolved. Trimming removed 0 bases at V and 4 bases at J, with 9 bases between. Germline values: CDR1 SEHNR, CDR2 FQNEAQ (reference sequence). The CDR3 runs 14 residues. In DNA form, the CDR3 reads TGTGCCAGCAGCTTAGCGGGCAGCTTCACTGAAGCTTTCTTT. As protein: CASSLAGSFTEAFF.

The count of this clone is one. The chain uses TRBV9 and TRBJ2-3, with TRBD2 identical over 9 bases. V was pared by 3 bases and J by 2 bases, with 4 bases of the junction left unmatched. Per the germline V gene, CDR1 is SGDLS and CDR2 is YYNGEE. The CDR3 contains 15 residues. CDR3 region: CASSEVAGDTDTQYF. The DNA of the CDR3 is TGTGCCAGCAGCGAGGTAGCGGGAGACACAGATACGCAGTATTTT. The full variable domain, rest sourced from reference TRBV9 and TRBJ2-3, is DSGVTQTPKHLITATGQRVTLRCSPRSGDLSVYWYQQSLDQGLQFLIQYYNGEERAKGNILERFSAQQFPDLHSELNLSSLELGDSALYFCASSEVAGDTDTQYFGPGTRLTVL.

The genes are TRBV5-1 and TRBJ1-1; D not resolved. Trimming took off 1 base at V and 5 bases at J, with 9 bases between the two ends. CDR3 length equals 13 residues. The germline gives CDR1 SGHRS, CDR2 YFSETQ. The CDR3 loop reads CASSLNRRTEAFF. CDR3 nucleotides: TGCGCCAGCAGCTTGAATAGGAGGACTGAAGCTTTCTTT.

The J gene is TRBJ1-1, the V gene TRBV10-3; unclear D gene. Per the germline V gene, CDR1 is ENHRY and CDR2 is SYGVKD. V shed 4 bases and J shed 5 bases, with 17 bases lying between them. The CDR3 is made up of 15 amino acids. The DNA for the CDR3 is TGTGCCATCAGTGGACTTACACCGGCTGGGACTGAAGCTTTCTTT. Protein sequence: CAISGLTPAGTEAFF.

This sequence joins TRBV12-5 and TRBJ2-5; 8 bases map to TRBD2. V gave up 7 bases and J gave up 1 base; unmatched junction bases: 5. Germline V gene data show CDR1 as LGHNT and CDR2 as FRNRAP. This CDR3 comprises 14 residues. CDR3 in DNA: TGTGCTAGTGCCGCGAGCGGGAGCCAAGAGACCCAGTACTTC. Residues: CASAASGSQETQYF.

As DNA, the CDR3 is TGTGCCAGCTCCTACTCGCCCCAGGGGGCTGGCACTGAAGCTTTCTTT. Translating it yields CASSYSPQGAGTEAFF. The V gene is TRBV18, the J gene TRBJ1-1; 8 bases are shared with TRBD1. Trimming took 6 bases from V and 4 from J; bases not matched to a gene: 13. The germline CDR1 and CDR2 sequences are KGHSH and LQKENI. This CDR3 has 16 residues.

This sequence joins TRBV13 and TRBJ1-2; 9 bases are a match to TRBD1. V lost 0 bases to trimming and J lost 6 bases; unmatched junction nucleotides: 5. The CDR3 loop spans 15 amino acids. Germline V gene lookup returns CDR1 PRHDT and CDR2 FYEKMQ (reference sequence). DNA for the CDR3: TGTGCCAGCAGCTTAGGAGGACAGGGGAACGATGGCTACACCTTC. This gives the protein CASSLGGQGNDGYTF.

This clone was seen a few times. The chain employs TRBV24-1 and TRBJ2-7; D uncertain. This CDR3 contains 11 residues. V was shortened by 8 bases and J by 3 bases, with 7 bases between the two germline ends. Germline V gene sequence: CDR1 KGHDR, CDR2 SFDVKD. For the CDR3, the DNA is TGTGCCACCAATCACGGCTACGAGCAGTACTTC. Protein: CATNHGYEQYF.

The chain has TRBV7-9 and TRBJ2-1; D is unresolved. This CDR3 spans 12 amino acids. Germline loops: CDR1 SEHNR, CDR2 FQNEAQ (reference sequence). V was clipped by 8 bases and J by 0 bases, with 5 bases between them. The CDR3 DNA reads TGTGCCAGCGGAGTCTCCTACAATGAGCAGTTCTTC. This sequence encodes CASGVSYNEQFF.

The chain carries TRBV18 and TRBJ1-5; 7 nucleotides agree with TRBD1. Germline loops: CDR1 KGHSH, CDR2 LQKENI. The trim removed 1 base at V and 5 bases at J, leaving 8 bases unmatched. The length of the CDR3 is 16 residues. CDR3 sequence (DNA): TGTGCCAGCTCACCACGCACAGGGGTCCGGGATCAGCCCCAGCATTTT. Translation gives CASSPRTGVRDQPQHF.

The gene calls are TRBV7-9 and TRBJ2-3, with D maybe TRBD2 (6 bases). Trimming left V 5 bases short and J 2 bases short, with 14 bases between. The CDR3 is made up of 15 amino acids. Germline V gene lookup returns CDR1 SEHNR and CDR2 FQNEAQ (reference sequence). The CDR3 here is CASSIERVSTDTQYF. The CDR3, as DNA: TGTGCCAGCAGCATAGAGCGGGTGTCCACAGATACGCAGTATTTT.

J is TRBJ2-6 and V is TRBV4-1, with D hard to call. Trimming pared 4 bases from V and 0 bases from J, leaving 10 bases between. The CDR3 has 16 residues. Germline V gene data show CDR1 as MGHRA and CDR2 as YSYEKL. The CDR3 region is CASSLNLYSGANVLTF. CDR3 DNA sequence: TGCGCCAGCAGCCTAAACCTCTACTCTGGGGCCAACGTCCTGACTTTC.

This chain links TRBV7-2 with TRBJ1-6, with TRBD1 matching 7 bases. Germline CDR1 reads SGHTA; CDR2 reads FQGNSA. The junction had 6 bases not matched to a gene; V was cut back by 3 bases and J by 7 bases. The CDR3 has 15 residues. The CDR3 DNA sequence: TGTGCCAGCAGCTTCCAGACAGGGCTCAATTCACCCCTCCACTTT. The encoded protein is CASSFQTGLNSPLHF.

This clone was seen once. The rearrangement links TRBV6-5 to TRBJ1-2; D ambiguous. The CDR3 extends over 13 amino acids. V was shortened by 5 bases and J by 1 base, with 8 bases between the two germline ends. From germline, CDR1 is MNHEY and CDR2 SVGAGI. The CDR3 protein is CASSLQLNYGYTF. As DNA, the CDR3 is TGTGCCAGCAGTCTACAGCTTAACTATGGCTACACCTTC.

This clone was recorded only once. The rearrangement uses TRBV19 and TRBJ1-5, with D possibly matching TRBD1 (5 bases). The CDR3 length is 17 residues. Trimming took 1 base from V and 3 from J, leaving 16 bases between them. Per the germline V gene, CDR1 is LNHDA and CDR2 is SQIVND (reference sequence). CDR3 sequence: CASSIGGGRDSNQPQHF. The CDR3 DNA sequence: TGTGCCAGTAGTATAGGGGGGGGAAGGGATTCCAATCAGCCCCAGCATTTT.

This clone has only a few counts. The chain combines TRBV18 with TRBJ2-3; 8 bases agree with TRBD1. The length of the CDR3 is 16 residues. CDR1 is KGHSH, CDR2 LQKENI, per germline. J lost 3 bases, V lost 2 bases, and 7 bases had no gene match. CDR3 residues: CASSPNQGAGTDTQYF. The CDR3 DNA reads TGTGCCAGCTCACCAAACCAGGGGGCCGGGACAGATACGCAGTATTTT.

This clone was observed once. The chain has TRBV10-1 and TRBJ1-1; D remains unclear. V was trimmed by 4 bases and J by 3 bases, leaving 6 bases between them. Per the germline V gene, CDR1 is WNHNN and CDR2 is SYGVQD (reference sequence). The CDR3 loop spans 12 amino acids. The CDR3 loop is CASSGSHTEAFF. The DNA of the CDR3 is TGCGCCAGCAGTGGTTCTCACACTGAAGCTTTCTTT.

This clone appeared a few times. The sample has other DNA sequences that encode this CDR3 too. The chain carries TRBV5-1 and TRBJ1-3, with TRBD1 matching 9 bases. Germline CDR1 reads SGHRS; CDR2 reads YFSETQ. V was clipped by 0 bases and J by 4 bases; unmatched bases: 8. This CDR3 is built from 17 residues. The CDR3 protein is CASSLGPTGTGGNTIYF. The CDR3 region has the DNA TGCGCCAGCAGCTTGGGGCCCACCGGGACAGGGGGAAACACCATATATTTT.

The chain links TRBV7-8 to TRBJ2-7; TRBD1 is a possible D gene (5 bases). The V and J ends lost 1 base and 3 bases respectively, with 7 bases between them. Germline values: CDR1 SGHVS, CDR2 FQNEAQ. The CDR3 runs 13 residues. CDR3 in amino acids: CASSLGQRYEQYF. The CDR3 DNA reads TGTGCCAGCAGCTTAGGACAGCGCTACGAGCAGTACTTC.

CDR3 in DNA: TGTGCCAGCAGTTACCAATTCGACTCTCTCCAGTTCTTC. This codes for CASSYQFDSLQFF. V usage is TRBV6-5 and J usage is TRBJ2-1; D not certain. Trimming took 2 bases from V and 13 from J, leaving 15 bases between them. This CDR3 comprises 13 residues. The germline V gene has CDR1 MNHEY and CDR2 SVGAGI.

The chain recombines TRBV13 with TRBJ1-2; TRBD1 matches at 7 bases. This CDR3 spans 14 amino acids. J was trimmed by 1 base and V by 5 bases; bases with no gene match: 4. Looked up from germline, CDR1 is PRHDT and CDR2 is FYEKMQ (reference sequence). This chain's CDR3 is CASSLRQGNYGYTF. CDR3 nucleotides: TGTGCCAGCAGCCTCCGACAGGGTAACTATGGCTACACCTTC.

The gene calls are TRBV6-5 and TRBJ2-1; D possibly corresponds to TRBD2 (5 bases). V was clipped by 2 bases and J by 0 bases, with 11 bases between them. Germline CDR1 and CDR2: MNHEY and SVGAGI. This CDR3 contains 16 residues. CDR3 residues: CASSYGGPSSYNEQFF. The CDR3 coding sequence is TGTGCCAGCAGTTACGGCGGGCCTAGCTCCTACAATGAGCAGTTCTTC.